What follows are 10 T cell receptor beta chains derived from one specimen sequenced in a study of T cells after posttransplantation cyclophosphamide. The protocol was immunoSEQ multiplex PCR, while the TCRdb copy is restricted to in-frame clones and leaves out a portion. The sample holds around 18,000 clones; 75% to 90% are singletons and the top ten take over 8%. Sequenced material: memory CD4+ T cells sorted from blood. These receptor sequences come from a young man in good health and a related stem cell transplant donor.

The gene calls are TRBV9 and TRBJ1-4; perhaps TRBD1 as D (6 bases). With 3 bases removed from V and 6 bases from J, the gap between germline ends came to 18 bases. From germline, CDR1 is SGDLS and CDR2 YYNGEE. The CDR3 has 16 residues. In DNA, the CDR3 is TGTGCCAGCAGCGGGCGAACAGGGATAAAGGATGAAAAACTGTTTTTT. As protein: CASSGRTGIKDEKLFF.

The chain links TRBV5-1 to TRBJ1-6; D unclear. CDR3 length equals 15 residues. Germline V gene lookup returns CDR1 SGHRS and CDR2 YFSETQ. Trimming left V 3 bases short and J 5 bases short, with 12 bases between. In DNA, the CDR3 is TGCGCCAGCAGCTGGAATCGACGGGATAATTCACCCCTCCACTTT. This sequence encodes CASSWNRRDNSPLHF.

The V gene is TRBV29-1, the J gene TRBJ1-1, with D uncertain. The CDR3 has 13 amino acids. Germline loops: CDR1 SQVTM, CDR2 ANQGSEA. V lost 6 bases and J 0 bases, leaving 11 bases between the germline ends. The DNA for the CDR3 is TGCAGCGTCGTGGAGGCAATGAACACTGAAGCTTTCTTT. Translating gives CSVVEAMNTEAFF.

About this clone itself: This CDR3 is also generated by other DNA sequences in the sample. The J gene is TRBJ1-6, the V gene TRBV7-8; D gene unclear. V was cut by 0 bases and J by 4 bases, with 4 bases left in between. CDR1 and CDR2 from the germline V gene are SGHVS and FQNEAQ. This CDR3 has 14 residues. The CDR3 coding sequence is TGTGCCAGCAGCTTAGCTCAGTATAATTCACCCCTCCACTTT. Amino acid sequence: CASSLAQYNSPLHF.

The chain has TRBV9 and TRBJ1-2; D not certain. V lost 1 base, J lost 11 bases, and 15 bases lay in between. The CDR3 runs to 13 residues. Per germline, CDR1 SGDLS and CDR2 YYNGEE. The CDR3 loop reads CASSVRLASGYTF. The CDR3 nucleotides are TGTGCCAGCAGCGTAAGGCTGGCCTCGGGGTACACCTTC.

The genes are TRBV5-8 and TRBJ2-5; no firm D call. Germline CDR1 and CDR2: SGHTS and YDEGEE. Trimming removed 5 bases at V and 4 bases at J, with 6 bases between. This CDR3 comprises 11 residues. The CDR3 is CASSHPETQYF. The CDR3 DNA reads TGTGCCAGCAGTCATCCAGAGACCCAGTACTTC. Looking up the rest from reference TRBV5-8 and TRBJ2-5 gives the full variable domain: EAGVTQSPTHLIKTRGQQATLRCSPISGHTSVYWYQQALGLGLQFLLWYDEGEERNRGNFPPRFSGRQFPNYSSELNVNALELEDSALYLCASSHPETQYFGPGTRLLVL.

This rearrangement joins TRBV5-6 to TRBJ2-5; D is unresolved. The CDR3 extends over 13 amino acids. V was pared by 3 bases and J by 1 base, with 7 bases between. Germline loops: CDR1 SGHDT, CDR2 YYEEEE. The CDR3 sequence: CASSWPSQETQYF. The CDR3 DNA reads as TGTGCCAGCAGCTGGCCAAGCCAAGAGACCCAGTACTTC. The full variable domain, with the rest looked up from reference TRBV5-6 and TRBJ2-5, is DAGVTQSPTHLIKTRGQQVTLRCSPKSGHDTVSWYQQALGQGPQFIFQYYEEEERQRGNFPDRFSGHQFPNYSSELNVNALLLGDSALYLCASSWPSQETQYFGPGTRLLVL.

The CDR3 is CASSYFGGTGNTIYF. CDR3 DNA: TGTGCCAGCAGTTACTTCGGGGGGACTGGAAACACCATATATTTT. V usage is TRBV6-5 and J usage is TRBJ1-3; weak D call: TRBD1 (5 bases). Germline values: CDR1 MNHEY, CDR2 SVGAGI. This CDR3 has 15 residues. Trimming left V 1 base short and J 2 bases short, with 9 bases between.

This chain connects TRBV6-1 to TRBJ1-5; TRBD1 matches at 7 bases. The V gene end was trimmed by 4 bases and the J gene end by 7 bases; junction bases not matched to a gene: 10. Germline V gene sequence: CDR1 MNHNS, CDR2 SASEGT. The CDR3 sequence is 15 residues long. The CDR3 DNA follows: TGTGCCAGCAGTGCCACTTCAGGGGGTCGCCAGCCCCAGCATTTT. This sequence encodes CASSATSGGRQPQHF.

This chain uses TRBV4-1 with TRBJ1-4; no firm D call. V was trimmed by 1 base and J by 2 bases, leaving 5 bases between them. This CDR3 contains 14 residues. Germline CDR1 is MGHRA and CDR2 is YSYEKL. The chain's CDR3 is CASSQVPTNEKLFF. DNA for the CDR3: TGCGCCAGCAGCCAAGTCCCGACTAATGAAAAACTGTTTTTT.